This TCR beta chain was identified in a study of technical replicates of blood from a few donors. The V end lost 6 bases, the J end lost 3 bases, and 11 bases lay between the germline ends. There are 13 residues in the CDR3. In germline, CDR1 is MDHEN, CDR2 SYDVKM. Libraries were prepared by immunoSEQ multiplex PCR; TCRdb keeps only in-frame clonotypes and omits some of them. Of about 84,000 clones listed, less than 98% were seen once; the top ten hold over 0.15%. The material sequenced was T cells isolated from PBMCs. The receptor comes from a human donor in good health. The chain uses TRBV28 and TRBJ1-2, with a weak D call TRBD1 (5 bases). This CDR3 is CASSLGGDYGYTF. In DNA form, the CDR3 reads TGTGCCAGCAGCCTGGGGGGTGACTATGGCTACACCTTC.